These T cell receptor beta chains were read from a single sample in a study of blood T cells in healthy people across ages. MiXCR, run by TCRdb on the 5' RACE reads, gives a single entry per CDR3 protein. The data contain under 850,000 distinct CDR3 sequences, approximately 35% of them singletons. The sample comprised blood. These receptors were collected from a man younger than 30 in good health. Each CDR3 is given without its conserved first and last residue. A D gene is named only where the DNA matches it firmly. Not every row has a clone size; where given, it reads once, few, many or a size class.

>12|TRBV12-3/TRBV12-4|.|TRBD1|TRBJ2-5
ASSPGTEGNEQY
>16|TRBV7-9|few|TRBD1|TRBJ2-6
ASSFPDRGQSGANVLT
>14|TRBV5-1|few|.|.
ASSLGSRSSYNEQY
>10|TRBV12-3/TRBV12-4|many|TRBD1|TRBJ2-7
ASSYNRGEQY
>13|TRBV12-3/TRBV12-4|many|TRBD1|TRBJ2-3
ASIPGQSSTDTQY
>14|TRBV27|.|TRBD1|TRBJ1-5
ASSFSGQGSNQPQH
>16|TRBV6-5|.|TRBD1|TRBJ1-2
ATVILHGVGTALDGYT
>12|TRBV4-1|.|.|TRBJ2-3
ASSQRGITDTQY
>14|TRBV5-6|.|TRBD1|.
ASSLGTGVAYNEQY
>14|TRBV12-3/TRBV12-4|many|TRBD2|TRBJ2-1
ASSPTSGGADNEQF
>12|TRBV6-5|.|TRBD1|TRBJ1-6
ASNQGGTGSPLH
>11|TRBV27|.|TRBD2|TRBJ2-1
ASRGTSTNEQF
>10|TRBV7-2|.|TRBD1|TRBJ1-4
ASSLGTGKLF
>12|TRBV5-1|few|.|TRBJ1-1
ASSISGLNTEAF
>17|TRBV4-3|.|.|TRBJ1-6
ASSQDRGGPSSYNSPLH
>12|TRBV5-4|.|.|TRBJ1-6
ASSFRGNNSPLH
>11|TRBV14|.|.|TRBJ1-1
ASSPRDRFLAF
>14|TRBV28|.|.|TRBJ2-3
ASSLKVARRADTQY
>15|TRBV20-1|many|.|TRBJ2-3
SARDLRDSLSTDTQY
>14|TRBV12-3/TRBV12-4|many|.|TRBJ2-4
ASSFRTDVAKNIQY
>12|TRBV2|.|TRBD1|TRBJ1-1
ASRGQGMDTEAF
>14|TRBV7-2|.|.|TRBJ2-5
ASSMGMGIGQETQY
>12|TRBV12-3/TRBV12-4|.|TRBD1|TRBJ1-2
ASSSHGDRFGYT
>9|TRBV12-5|.|.|TRBJ2-1
ARGSYSEQF
>12|TRBV5-4|.|.|TRBJ2-3
ASSAAWARDTQY
>12|TRBV20-1|few|.|TRBJ1-4
SARGLGSNEKLF
>13|TRBV2|.|TRBD2|TRBJ2-5
ASTLTSGYQETQY
>12|TRBV4-3|few|.|TRBJ2-4
ASSLGGIGNIQY
>15|TRBV12-3/TRBV12-4|.|TRBD2|TRBJ2-2
ASTRLAGVTSTGELF
>11|TRBV10-3|.|.|TRBJ1-5
ATTPGVNQPQH
>14|TRBV7-2|many|TRBD1|TRBJ2-3
ASSTGTASSTDTQY
>13|TRBV7-2|.|.|.
ASSLAIRGYETQY
>14|TRBV24-1|.|TRBD2|TRBJ2-3
ATSDPGAGGTDTQY
>13|TRBV5-1|.|.|.
ASSWTPSSYNEQY
>12|TRBV12-3/TRBV12-4|.|TRBD1|TRBJ2-3
ASSIWDSADTEY
>12|TRBV5-6|many|TRBD1|TRBJ2-1
ASSLGTGVAEQF
>15|TRBV7-2|few|.|TRBJ2-3
ASSLPLQGPSTDTQY
>12|TRBV12-3/TRBV12-4|few|.|TRBJ1-5
ASSFGTNNQPQH
>12|TRBV5-1|few|.|TRBJ2-3
ASSRTDSSDTQY
>11|TRBV20-1|few|.|TRBJ1-2
SARDLSDWSYT
>15|TRBV28|.|.|TRBJ2-3
ASSFSTTGDSTDTQY
>13|TRBV7-2|.|TRBD1|TRBJ1-2
ASSSSRGLDYGYT
>11|TRBV7-3|many|.|TRBJ2-1
ASSSRSYNEQF
>13|TRBV21-1|.|.|TRBJ1-5
ASSNFSYSNQPQH
>15|TRBV5-1|few|.|TRBJ2-6
ASSPGLKGPGANVLT
>14|TRBV5-5|.|TRBD1|TRBJ2-2
ASSWRAGGETGELF
>12|TRBV10-3|.|TRBD2|TRBJ2-1
AIRLAGEDNEQF
>14|TRBV7-7|many|TRBD1|TRBJ2-3
ASRPPGTGGTDTQY
>15|TRBV29-1|few|TRBD1|TRBJ1-2
SVEVPRTGVFNYGYT
>12|TRBV4-1|few|TRBD1|TRBJ2-5
ASSRGTGLETQY
>14|TRBV7-6|few|TRBD2|TRBJ2-3
ASSLPGGGGTDTQY
>10|TRBV12-3/TRBV12-4|few|TRBD1|TRBJ2-4
ASSLTGSVQY
>10|TRBV27|.|TRBD1|TRBJ2-7
ASRGDSEEQY
>11|TRBV5-1|few|TRBD1|TRBJ1-2
ASSSTQGDGYT
>11|TRBV2|.|.|TRBJ1-1
ASIRGWGTEAF